This passage covers 23 T cell receptor beta chains from one sample sequenced in a study of shared clonotypes between healthy human individuals. Assay: immunoSEQ multiplex PCR; the TCRdb copy retains only in-frame clones and omits some. The sample consists of some 2.1 million clones, 95% of them appearing once. The specimen was naive CD4+ T cells sorted from blood. Subset noted: CD45RA+ positively selected. These TCRs come from a man younger than 30 in good health.

As for this clone: Other DNA sequences in the same sample also yield this CDR3. The chain links TRBV6-5 to TRBJ1-2; D gene uncertain. The V end lost 6 bases, the J end lost 4 bases, and 9 bases lay between the germline ends. The CDR3 is 12 residues long. Germline V gene sequence: CDR1 MNHEY, CDR2 SVGAGI. CDR3 DNA: TGTGCCAGCAGCCCCGACACCTATGGCTACACCTTC. It encodes CASSPDTYGYTF.

Remarks on this clone: Different DNA sequences within this sample yield the same CDR3. The V call is TRBV28, the J call TRBJ1-2; 7 positions agree with TRBD1. The CDR3 is 12 amino acids. The junction had 1 base not matched to a gene; V was cut back by 6 bases and J by 3 bases. Germline V lookup: CDR1 MDHEN, CDR2 SYDVKM. Here the CDR3 reads CASSTGDYGYTF. In DNA, the CDR3 is TGTGCCAGCAGCACAGGGGACTATGGCTACACCTTC.

The gene calls are TRBV5-4 and TRBJ1-4; TRBD1 agrees at 7 bases. CDR3 length: 15 residues. CDR1 SGHNT and CDR2 YYREEE come from the germline V gene (reference sequence). The J segment lost 4 bases and the V segment lost 3 bases, leaving 6 bases of the junction unmatched. The CDR3 DNA sequence: TGTGCCAGCAGCTCCGCGACAGGGATTAATGAAAAACTGTTTTTT. The encoded protein is CASSSATGINEKLFF.

V usage is TRBV28 and J usage is TRBJ2-7; tentatively, D is TRBD2 (5 bases). The CDR3 runs 14 residues. Trimming stripped 5 bases from V and 1 base from J, with 12 bases between. Germline loops: CDR1 MDHEN, CDR2 SYDVKM. This CDR3 reads CASSPREHSYEQYF. CDR3 bases: TGTGCCAGCAGTCCCCGGGAACATTCCTACGAGCAGTACTTC.

The chain is built from TRBV27 and TRBJ1-2; 7 positions agree with TRBD1. Losses at the gene ends were 3 bases for V and 3 bases for J; bases not matched to a gene: 7. The CDR3 runs to 15 residues. Germline lookup yields CDR1 MNHEY and CDR2 SMNVEV (reference sequence). For the CDR3, the DNA is TGTGCCAGCAGTTTCTCGAACAGGGGAGACTATGGCTACACCTTC. Residues: CASSFSNRGDYGYTF.

The CDR3 loop reads CASSFSGTGDSPLHF. The DNA of the CDR3 is TGCGCCAGCAGCTTCTCGGGGACAGGGGACTCACCCCTCCACTTT. The rearrangement links TRBV5-1 to TRBJ1-6; TRBD1 agrees at 10 bases. CDR1 is SGHRS and CDR2 is YFSETQ in the germline V gene. The CDR3 covers 15 residues. With V trimmed by 2 bases and J by 10 bases, 6 bases remained unmatched.

The V call is TRBV7-8, the J call TRBJ2-1; the match to TRBD2 covers 14 bases. The CDR3 is made up of 21 amino acids. Trimming removed 1 base from V and 0 bases from J; junction bases left unmatched: 11. Per the germline V gene, CDR1 is SGHVS and CDR2 is FQNEAQ. CDR3 residues: CASSLEAGTSGGLSSYNEQFF. Here the CDR3 DNA reads TGTGCCAGCAGCTTAGAGGCTGGGACTAGCGGGGGCCTCAGCTCCTACAATGAGCAGTTCTTC.

J is TRBJ2-7 and V is TRBV9, with 14 bases fitting TRBD2. Germline V gene lookup returns CDR1 SGDLS and CDR2 YYNGEE. Germline trimming cut 0 bases from V and 7 bases from J; bases unmatched to any gene: 6. CDR3 length: 16 residues. CDR3 region: CASSVGGLAGVGEQYF. CDR3 in DNA: TGTGCCAGCAGCGTAGGGGGACTAGCGGGAGTAGGTGAGCAGTACTTC.

This sequence joins TRBV4-3 and TRBJ2-3; TRBD2 matches at 9 bases. The CDR3 runs to 15 residues. CDR1 and CDR2 from the germline V gene are LGHNA and YSLEER. The V gene end was trimmed by 7 bases and the J gene end by 1 base; junction bases not matched to a gene: 6. The CDR3 protein is CASTYRGRGTDTQYF. The CDR3 nucleotides are TGCGCCAGCACCTATCGCGGGAGGGGCACAGATACGCAGTATTTT.

A remark on this clone: Other DNA sequences of this sample code for an identical CDR3. This chain connects TRBV4-1 to TRBJ1-4; D is undetermined. CDR1 MGHRA and CDR2 YSYEKL come from the germline V gene. Trimming pared 1 base from V and 8 bases from J, leaving 8 bases between. The CDR3 covers 13 residues. Here the CDR3 reads CASSQAPSEKLFF. In nucleotides, the CDR3 is TGCGCCAGCAGCCAAGCCCCGTCGGAAAAACTGTTTTTT.

This clone was detected only once. V usage is TRBV28 and J usage is TRBJ1-1; D uncertain. Germline values: CDR1 MDHEN, CDR2 SYDVKM. This CDR3 has 16 amino acids. Trimming stripped 1 base from V and 0 bases from J, with 12 bases between. CDR3 residues: CASSLFTAIMNTEAFF. As DNA, the CDR3 is TGTGCCAGCAGTTTATTTACCGCGATCATGAACACTGAAGCTTTCTTT.

A single count supports this clone. The chain recombines TRBV6-1 with TRBJ2-4, with 9 bases lining up with TRBD2. Germline CDR1 reads MNHNS; CDR2 reads SASEGT. With 2 bases clipped from V and 7 bases from J, the junction kept 9 bases outside the gene matches. This CDR3 is 16 amino acids long. CDR3 sequence reads: CASSELEAGGGNIQYF. For the CDR3, the DNA is TGTGCCAGCAGTGAACTGGAAGCGGGGGGCGGCAACATTCAGTACTTC.

This clone has only one observation. The sample contains more than one DNA sequence encoding this CDR3. The J gene is TRBJ1-1, the V gene TRBV9; 9 nucleotides agree with TRBD1. Germline CDR1 is SGDLS and CDR2 is YYNGEE. The V gene end was trimmed by 5 bases and the J gene end by 1 base; junction bases not matched to a gene: 6. The CDR3 has 15 residues. CDR3 DNA: TGTGCCAGCAGTCCGATGGGACAGGGGAACACTGAAGCTTTCTTT. Its protein is CASSPMGQGNTEAFF.

The chain links TRBV6-1 to TRBJ1-2; a weak D match, TRBD1 (5 bases). Trimming stripped 8 bases from V and 8 bases from J, with 24 bases between. Germline lookup yields CDR1 MNHNS and CDR2 SASEGT. CDR3 length equals 15 residues. The CDR3 nucleotides read TGTGCCAGCCATTTGCCCGACAGTGGGATCGGGGGCTACACCTTC. Protein sequence: CASHLPDSGIGGYTF.

This clone was detected only once. The genes are TRBV4-3 and TRBJ2-3; perhaps TRBD1 as D (5 bases). Deletions cut 4 bases from V and 3 bases from J, with 20 bases between. Germline CDR1 is LGHNA and CDR2 is YSLEER. The CDR3 runs 17 residues. Here the CDR3 DNA reads TGCGCCAGCAGCCGGTCAGGGATCCAGGGATCTACAGATACGCAGTATTTT. Protein sequence: CASSRSGIQGSTDTQYF.

J is TRBJ1-5 and V is TRBV6-1; D not resolved. Germline V gene data show CDR1 as MNHNS and CDR2 as SASEGT. The ends were cut back, 5 bases at V and 2 bases at J, with 13 bases in the middle. The length of the CDR3 is 15 residues. The CDR3 loop is CASSRGGRGNQPQHF. The CDR3 nucleotides are TGTGCCAGCAGTCGTGGAGGACGTGGCAATCAGCCCCAGCATTTT.

This chain links TRBV2 with TRBJ2-7; 7 bases agree with TRBD1. The CDR3 sequence is 14 residues long. Losses at the gene ends were 5 bases for V and 0 bases for J; bases not matched to a gene: 4. CDR1 SNHLY and CDR2 FYNNEI come from the germline V gene. CDR3 amino acids: CASSPGTDSYEQYF. The CDR3 DNA is TGTGCCAGCAGTCCCGGGACAGACTCCTACGAGCAGTACTTC.

This rearrangement joins TRBV7-3 to TRBJ2-3; D not resolved. V lost 5 bases and J lost 6, with 12 bases in between. Per germline, CDR1 SGHTA and CDR2 FQGTGA. CDR3 length: 13 residues. CDR3 protein: CASSQGRKDTQYF. The CDR3 bases are TGTGCCAGCAGCCAAGGCAGGAAGGATACGCAGTATTTT.

The CDR3 DNA follows: TGCGCCAGCAGCCAAGTAGGAGACAGCGGGTACGAGCAGTACTTC. Translating gives CASSQVGDSGYEQYF. The rearrangement links TRBV4-3 to TRBJ2-7; TRBD2 might be the D (6 bases). Germline CDR1 is LGHNA and CDR2 is YSLEER. Trimming shortened V by 1 base and J by 4 bases, and 14 bases separated the two germline ends. This CDR3 spans 15 amino acids.

This sequence joins TRBV6-6 and TRBJ1-2; D might be TRBD1 (5 bases). V was clipped by 7 bases and J by 2 bases, with 11 bases between them. Looked up from germline, CDR1 is MNHNY and CDR2 is SVGAGI (reference sequence). The CDR3 is made up of 13 amino acids. The CDR3 reads CASKTDSNYGYTF. The DNA for the CDR3 is TGTGCCAGCAAAACCGACAGCAACTATGGCTACACCTTC.

The gene calls are TRBV18 and TRBJ1-6; 8 nucleotides match TRBD1. V lost 3 bases to trimming and J lost 2 bases; unmatched junction nucleotides: 3. Germline V gene data show CDR1 as KGHSH and CDR2 as LQKENI. CDR3 length: 16 residues. CDR3 coding DNA: TGTGCCAGCTCACCCGAGACAGGGGCCTATAATTCACCCCTCCACTTT. The encoded protein is CASSPETGAYNSPLHF.

The chain employs TRBV6-1 and TRBJ2-5, with D possibly matching TRBD1 (5 bases). This CDR3 is built from 15 residues. From germline, CDR1 is MNHNS and CDR2 SASEGT. Trimming left V 10 bases short and J 3 bases short, with 21 bases between. The CDR3 spells CATGSKGKGKETQYF. CDR3 nucleotide sequence: TGTGCCACTGGGTCGAAGGGGAAGGGGAAAGAGACCCAGTACTTC.

To note about this clone: At the DNA level, this CDR3 is encoded by other sequences in the same sample as well. The rearrangement links TRBV5-1 to TRBJ2-1; 11 bases agree with TRBD2. Germline loops: CDR1 SGHRS, CDR2 YFSETQ. J was trimmed by 7 bases and V by 1 base; bases with no gene match: 1. This CDR3 is 14 amino acids long. Here the CDR3 reads CASSLTSGGNEQFF. The CDR3, as DNA: TGCGCCAGCAGCTTGACTAGCGGGGGTAATGAGCAGTTCTTC.